This TCR beta chain comes out of a study of graft-versus-host responses after intestinal transplantation (dated by TCRdb to the early 2020s). With regard to the full study: The transplants that recipients received were multivisceral, liver-intestinal, or isolated intestinal. A peak of at least 4% donor T cells among recipient peripheral blood mononuclear cells was the definition used for donor T cell macrochimerism. Anti-thymocyte globulin induction was given to all recipients, followed by maintenance tacrolimus and steroids for approximately 3 years. The cohort enrolled about 23 intestinal transplant recipients, one of whom was a retransplant, and 3 patients without pretransplant specimens were excluded. Graft-versus-host and host-versus-graft alloreactive T cell clones were tracked in the graft, circulation and bone marrow after intestinal transplantation using bulk TCR-beta CDR3 sequencing. To identify alloreactive clones, pre-transplant mixed lymphocyte reaction products were sequenced and then compared with unstimulated pre-transplant donor and recipient T cells. Samples from three later patients were sequenced in-house on an Illumina MiSeq with MiXCR processing rather than by the commercial service. The paper's findings and limits, for the study overall: GvH clones were found in recipient bone marrow, and some of the GvH clones appeared earlier in ileal mucosa or blood, which is consistent with an intestinal mucosal origin. The relatively low number and heterogeneity of intestinal transplant patients limited the conclusions. Early after transplant, declines in HvG clones were associated with peak levels of circulating GvH clones. In the allografts of patients with donor T cell macrochimerism, GvH to HvG T cell clonal ratios were high.

The time point label here, explained by the study, means: cells obtained before transplantation from donor or recipient. CD3+CD4+ and CD3+CD8+ populations were FACS-sorted from unstimulated pre-transplant donor and recipient cells taken from spleen or lymph nodes. About this clone itself: Its antigen is currently not known. It has no much larger one-base neighbor in the sample; base qualities were not kept.

The CDR1 and CDR2 encoded by the germline V gene are MGHDK and SYGVNS. From cysteine to phenylalanine, the CDR3 is 17 amino acids long. Only the CDR3 DNA stays, 51 bases, in frame from base 1. V has 1 base trimmed and J has 3 bases trimmed; junction bases matching no gene number 8. The protocol used for the library was the immunoSEQ multiplex PCR assay. For most patients, genomic DNA was isolated with the Qiagen DNeasy Blood and Tissue Kit and sent frozen to Adaptive Biotechnologies for TCR sequencing. For most patients, high-throughput TCR-beta CDR3 sequencing of genomic DNA was performed by Adaptive Biotechnologies. From the authors' description of their analysis: TCR sequencing data were retrieved from Adaptive's ImmunoSEQ software for around 18 patients, whereas a few other patients were processed with MiXCR and VDJtools. To correct CD4 versus CD8 sorting errors, any sequence found in both subsets at a frequency ratio below 5:1 was removed. CDR3 nucleotide sequences shared between donor and recipient were removed because the origin of such sequences could not be assigned. At least 2-fold expansion over unstimulated cells and a minimum CFSE-low frequency of 0.002% (template counts) or 0.001% (read counts) were required for clones to be classified as alloreactive. Mappable clones were those detected in sequenced pre-transplant spleen, lymph node, or MLR CFSE-low populations of the donor or recipient. The cumulative frequency of alloreactive clones was calculated as a percentage of all sequences, weighted by copy number. TCRdb provides this immuneACCESS table in a form limited to in-frame rearrangements. Some clones are lacking; in checked studies, under half of them reflect an unresolved V gene, and why the rest are absent is not known. V and J calls and clone size come straight from that table; D and trimming were deduced from the DNA. Recorded for this sample are 30,000 or so clones; 70% to 85% of them occurred a single time. 15% to 20% of the sample lies in the top ten.

Source: unstimulated CD8+ T cells sorted from spleen or lymph node cells, taken before intestinal transplant. This TCR was sampled from a human donor who received an intestinal transplant. The receptor chain draws on TRBV25-1 and TRBJ2-7; 11 junctional bases match TRBD2. The DNA reads TGTGCCAGCAGTGAATCTCTCGGGACTAGCGGAATCTACGAGCAGTACTTC. This translates into CASSESLGTSGIYEQYF.